The present TCR beta chain was sequenced within a study of cytomegalovirus exposure and HLA in healthy donors (dated by TCRdb to about 2017). Some background on the complete study: An earlier analysis of 587 of the donors reported 250 to 300 Gb of sequence data and 120 million or so unique TCR beta sequences from about 200 million T cells. Approximately 300 gigabases of sequencing data and 70 million to 100 million unique TCR sequences were included in an early release covering about 700 HLA-typed donors. Of the roughly 400 genotyped donors, about 80% fell in the genetic ancestry cluster associated with self-reported Caucasian donors. The study was designed to test whether signatures of past pathogen exposure could be identified by cataloging public T cell receptors. The study profiled the T cell repertoires of about 720 subjects by immunosequencing and related them to cytomegalovirus serostatus. Besides the first cohort of 666 subjects, a separate validation cohort made up of 120 or so different subjects was used. To predict cytomegalovirus infection status, the study combined high-throughput TCR immunosequencing, statistical association of individual TCRs with disease status, and machine learning. A later analysis re-examined previously published TCR beta repertoires from 500 to 700 donors and added high-resolution HLA genotyping to investigate patterns of TCR occurrence. Rather than using new phenotypic data, the later analysis identified candidate immune exposures from TCR beta sequences and from how often those sequences occurred across donors. In an earlier analysis of over 550 of the donors, high-throughput TCR beta sequencing was used to judge whether each TCR beta V gene segment behaved as functional or pseudogenic. Alongside the repertoire data, information on donor age, sex, ethnicity and CMV serostatus was compiled. In a later genetic analysis, genome-wide SNP genotypes for about three fifths of the 666 donors were used, and that subset was treated as a discovery cohort. All discovery cohort repertoires had been generated using a single sequencing platform. HLA typing covered class I and class II loci at four-digit resolution. Typing coverage differed by locus: A, B, C, DRB1 and DQB1 were typed in about 629-640 donors, DQA1 in about 560, DPA1 in 606, and DPB1 in 400 to 490. Several DR-DQ haplotypes were treated as single units for association and clustering because of strong linkage in the cohort. Among under 450 genotyped donors of the cohort, an average of approximately 240,000 unique TCR beta nucleotide sequences were sequenced per donor, approximately 20% of them non-productive.

About this clone itself: The clone's antigen remains unknown. Base qualities were left out, and no much larger clone turns up one base away.

The cohort comprised several hundred healthy bone marrow donors. All cohort members were sampled while nominally healthy, although unrecorded immune exposures were likely present. The donor tested CMV seronegative and was one of the 352 seronegative cohort members. A peripheral blood sample was provided by each donor, and peripheral blood mononuclear cells were used for TCR beta sequencing. The Qiagen DNeasy Blood Extraction Kit was used to extract genomic DNA from the blood cell samples. The CDR3, from cysteine to phenylalanine, totals 17 residues. The retained sequence is limited to the CDR3, 51 bases, with the frame set at the first base. V is pared back by 4 bases and J by 4 bases, with 21 bases lying between the germline termini. From a lookup of the germline V gene, CDR1 and CDR2 are LGHNA and YSLEER. Receptor libraries were prepared by the immunoSEQ multiplex PCR assay. For the multiplex PCR, a mixture combining 60 forward primers for TCR Vbeta segments and 13 reverse primers for TCR Jbeta segments was used. The CDR3 region of rearranged TCR beta genes was amplified from genomic DNA by a multiplex PCR assay. The amplified TCR beta libraries were sequenced on the Illumina HiSeq System as 87-base-pair reads. The study's processing was this. A later analysis tallied around 80 million unique TCR beta chains across the approximately 670 repertoires, and some 10 million of those chains were shared by two or more donors. Raw reads were error-corrected and collapsed into unique sequences with a nearest-neighbor algorithm that merged closely related sequences to remove PCR and sequencing errors. CDR3 sequences were aligned to IMGT reference sequences to assign V, D and J gene segments. For a sequence to be retained, a match of at least six nucleotides was required to both a V gene segment and a J gene segment. A rearrangement counted as productive if the CDR3 had no stop codons and remained in frame with V and J, and every other rearrangement counted as non-productive. CDR3 was defined by IMGT convention, running from the second conserved V-encoded cysteine to the conserved J-encoded phenylalanine. Sequences without an unambiguous match to a single V gene segment were excluded from the earlier analysis of almost 600 of the donors. An earlier analysis of several hundred of the donors classified V segments as functional when productive rearrangements were above 56.7% and as segregating when the standard deviation between donors was above 5%. A statistical classification framework was developed to diagnose cytomegalovirus status using the catalog of TCR beta chain sequences. In a later analysis, TCR nucleotide sequences were compared against IMGT/GENE-DB human TR gene sequences so that V and J genes could be assigned. The TCRdist pipeline was used in a later analysis to assign CDR3 sequences and most-parsimonious VDJ recombination scenarios. In a later analysis, each TCR beta chain was defined by its CDR3 amino acid sequence together with its V-gene family, and reads without a unique V-gene family were excluded. To address suspected cross-contamination and a sequencing artifact, a later analysis removed a few hundred highly shared, low-generation-probability nucleotide sequences. In a later analysis, a clonal expansion index for each public chain was calculated from normalized within-repertoire ranks of inferred template counts. In a later analysis, generation probabilities were computed using a VDJ recombination model fitted to out-of-frame rearrangements, and the results were checked against IGoR. In a later analysis, TCR-TCR, TCR-HLA and TCR-CMV co-occurrence was scored with hypergeometric tests, and a repertoire-size bias correction was applied to TCR pairs. In a later analysis, false discovery rates were estimated by permuting HLA or CMV assignments 20 times. In a later analysis, co-occurring TCRs were grouped using DBSCAN, and TCRdist sequence similarity was added for clustering within HLA-allele-positive subsets. For co-occurrence clustering, repertoires with fewer than 30,000 or more than 120,000 public chains were excluded, along with about five repertoires with anomalous nucleotide sharing. TCRdb took over this immuneACCESS table, retaining in-frame rearrangements with V and J assigned. Such tables are incomplete; in checked studies, under half of the missing clones stem from an unresolved V gene, and the remainder is unexplained. That table supplies the V and J calls and clone size; D and trimming were determined from the DNA. The sample table contains 100,000 to 150,000 clones; only one count was recorded for about 82% of them. The ten largest make up over 1% of the sample.

Findings and caveats that apply to the study as a whole: According to the authors, the approach could potentially be generalized to other disease states and immunological phenotypes. Some 15 rarely observed V segments, including chromosome 9 orphons, were excluded from the earlier analysis of approximately 500 of the donors because counts were too low. A total of 150 or so TCR beta chains were listed by the study as associated with cytomegalovirus. Because HLA typing was missing for some donors at each locus, association tests included only the typed subset. While some public TCRs were present in many individuals, most TCR sequences turned up only very rarely across donors. Compared with equally common non-associated chains, HLA-associated TCR beta chains in a later analysis were more clonally expanded and had lower generation probabilities. A cluster of highly shared sequence variants was judged likely to be a technical artifact of the sequencing pipeline. Cytomegalovirus status was reported to be diagnosed by the classifier with high specificity and sensitivity in both the original and validation cohorts. Specific HLA alleles were associated with about 17,000 TCR beta sequences at a false discovery rate of 0.05 in a later analysis. The 87-base-pair reads could not distinguish some IMGT-functional V segments, including TRBV6-2 and TRBV6-3, so those segments were excluded. When HLA alleles, especially DR and DQ, strongly co-occurred, attributing TCR associations to individual alleles was difficult. In vitro tests confirmed that a few of the cytomegalovirus-associated TCR beta chains recognize cytomegalovirus antigens. A further reported finding was that TCR beta sequences accurately predicted the HLA-A and HLA-B alleles for most subjects in the first cohort. In a later analysis, most CMV-associated TCR beta chains were found to appear HLA-restricted, with HLA associations seemingly driven largely by CMV exposure. According to a later analysis, parvovirus B19, influenza, CMV and Epstein-Barr virus appeared linked to several top co-occurrence clusters. In a later analysis, TCR association rates were found to vary across HLA loci, with the most associated TCRs seen for DRB1 alleles and the fewest for HLA-C alleles. Broadly in line with IMGT annotations, most TCR beta V segments showed up in productive rearrangements about 87% or about 30% of the time in an earlier analysis of several hundred of the donors. The only immune exposure information available for the cohort was CMV serostatus. In this cohort, only TCR beta chains were sequenced, and detectable features were limited by the absence of alpha or paired-chain data. According to a later genetic analysis, donors in an Asian-associated ancestry cluster had fewer N-insertions in productive TCRs than the approximately 710-donor mean. The presence/absence analyses assumed that sequencing depth was roughly uniform across donors, and that assumption may not be true. Linkage disequilibrium might explain the correlated functional status among segregating V segments, but an unknown experimental factor could not be excluded. In a later genetic analysis, a missense DCLRE1C variant was associated with V-gene and J-gene trimming of TCR beta chains, and the association was replicated in an independent cohort.

The rearrangement combines TRBV4-3 with TRBJ2-3, with a tentative D gene TRBD2 over 5 matching bases. Sequencing was carried out using PBMCs. This TCR was sampled from a boy between 5 and 17 years old in good health and CMV-seronegative. The CDR3 here reads CASSPYHSGTIPDTQYF. The nucleotides read TGCGCCAGCAGCCCCTACCACTCGGGAACGATTCCAGATACGCAGTATTTT.